The 18 T cell receptor beta chains listed next were all sequenced from one sample in a study of cytomegalovirus exposure and HLA in healthy donors. PCR employed 60 Vbeta and 13 Jbeta primers. Only in-frame clones appear in the TCRdb table, and some are missing; sequencing was by immunoSEQ multiplex PCR. This table holds more than 150,000 clones, over 80% found once. Sequencing used PBMCs. These receptors all stem from a man aged 35 to 55 in good health and CMV-seronegative.

The V and J genes are TRBV19 and TRBJ1-1; 8 bases fit TRBD1. The CDR3 consists of 13 residues. V shed 7 bases, J shed 0 bases, and the junction held 1 base outside the gene matches. Germline V gene data show CDR1 as LNHDA and CDR2 as SQIVND (reference sequence). For the CDR3, the DNA is TGTGCCAGTATGGGACAGGTGAACACTGAAGCTTTCTTT. Translated: CASMGQVNTEAFF. Full variable domain (rest looked up from reference TRBV19 and TRBJ1-1): DGGITQSPKYLFRKEGQNVTLSCEQNLNHDAMYWYRQDPGQGLRLIYYSQIVNDFQKGDIAEGYSVSREKKESFPLTVTSAQKNPTAFYLCASMGQVNTEAFFGQGTRLTVV.

This CDR3 reads CASSFPGLTSSYEQYF. CDR3 coding DNA: TGTGCCAGCAGCTTCCCGGGACTAACGAGCTCCTACGAGCAGTACTTC. The V call is TRBV5-4, the J call TRBJ2-7; 7 bases align to TRBD2. CDR3 length equals 16 residues. Trimming took 2 bases from V and 0 from J; bases not matched to a gene: 8. Germline V gives CDR1 SGHNT, CDR2 YYREEE (reference sequence).

This chain links TRBV11-2 with TRBJ2-7; D might be TRBD2 (6 bases). Germline CDR1 reads SGHAT; CDR2 reads FQNNGV. With 1 base removed from V and 1 base from J, the gap between germline ends came to 8 bases. The CDR3 contains 14 residues. The DNA for the CDR3 is TGTGCCAGCAGCTTAGGGGACTCGTCCTACGAGCAGTACTTC. Amino acids: CASSLGDSSYEQYF.

This clone appeared once. The chain carries TRBV5-8 and TRBJ2-3; D uncertain. This CDR3 contains 15 residues. V lost 2 bases and J 6 bases, leaving 16 bases between the germline ends. Germline V gene data show CDR1 as SGHTS and CDR2 as YDEGEE. CDR3 residues: CASSFTSAVVDTQYF. CDR3 bases: TGTGCCAGCAGCTTTACCTCGGCGGTGGTGGATACGCAGTATTTT.

The chain combines TRBV6-6 with TRBJ2-2; TRBD1 matches at 7 bases. Losses at the gene ends were 2 bases for V and 1 base for J; bases not matched to a gene: 1. The CDR3 extends over 15 amino acids. Germline loops: CDR1 MNHNY, CDR2 SVGAGI (reference sequence). The CDR3 DNA follows: TGTGCCAGCAGTTACGGGACAGTGAACACCGGGGAGCTGTTTTTT. It yields the protein CASSYGTVNTGELFF.

V and J are TRBV5-1 and TRBJ2-7, with 10 bases aligning to TRBD2. Losses at the gene ends were 0 bases for V and 2 bases for J; bases not matched to a gene: 11. Germline CDR1 is SGHRS and CDR2 is YFSETQ. CDR3 length equals 18 residues. For the CDR3, the DNA is TGCGCCAGCAGCTTGGCTGTCGCTAGCGGGAGCGGGACCTACGAGCAGTACTTC. Translated, it gives CASSLAVASGSGTYEQYF.

The chain carries TRBV7-9 and TRBJ1-2, with 7 bases matching TRBD1. V shed 4 bases, J shed 4 bases, and the junction held 6 bases outside the gene matches. The CDR3 runs to 14 residues. Per the germline V gene, CDR1 is SEHNR and CDR2 is FQNEAQ (reference sequence). The DNA of the CDR3 is TGTGCCAGCAGCTCATCAAGGACAGGCTATGGCTACACCTTC. Translating gives CASSSSRTGYGYTF.

This rearrangement joins TRBV12-5 to TRBJ1-2; D is possibly TRBD1 (6 bases). V was shortened by 6 bases and J by 14 bases, with 16 bases between the two germline ends. Germline V gene data show CDR1 as LGHNT and CDR2 as FRNRAP. The CDR3 has 11 amino acids. CDR3 region: CASGLDRPSTF. In DNA form, the CDR3 reads TGTGCTAGTGGACTAGACAGGCCGTCAACCTTC.

The genes are TRBV10-1 and TRBJ2-5, with 7 positions matching TRBD1. Germline CDR1 WNHNN, CDR2 SYGVQD (reference sequence). After removal of 10 bases from V and 2 bases from J, the junction contained 7 bases not matched to a gene. CDR3 length: 13 amino acids. For the CDR3, the DNA is TGCGCCACACGGACAGGTCCACAAGAGACCCAGTACTTC. Protein: CATRTGPQETQYF.

The chain recombines TRBV6-6 with TRBJ2-1, with 8 bases lining up with TRBD1. Germline assignment: CDR1 MNHNY and CDR2 SVGAGI (reference sequence). This CDR3 is 13 amino acids long. The V and J ends lost 6 bases and 12 bases, in that order; junction bases with no gene match: 10. CDR3 in DNA: TGTGCCAGCAGACAGCCGACAGGGGCAGGGCAGTTCTTC. Its translation is CASRQPTGAGQFF.

This chain links TRBV7-3 with TRBJ2-7; maybe TRBD2 (6 bases). The CDR3 has 15 residues. Trimming removed 1 base from V and 0 bases from J, with 10 bases in between. Germline CDR1 reads SGHTA; CDR2 reads FQGTGA. The CDR3 DNA is TGTGCCAGCAGCTTAAGGGACGGGAGCTCCTACGAGCAGTACTTC. Translated: CASSLRDGSSYEQYF.

The chain combines TRBV5-4 with TRBJ2-1, with a possible D match to TRBD1 (6 bases). Germline CDR1 is SGHNT and CDR2 is YYREEE (reference sequence). The length of the CDR3 is 15 residues. Trimming shortened V by 0 bases and J by 1 base, and 8 bases separated the two germline ends. DNA for the CDR3: TGTGCCAGCAGCTTGGGACAGGAATCCTACAATGAGCAGTTCTTC. This gives the protein CASSLGQESYNEQFF.

The rearrangement joins TRBV19 to TRBJ2-7, with 11 positions matching TRBD1. This CDR3 is 15 amino acids long. V was clipped by 5 bases and J by 2 bases; unmatched bases: 5. Germline values: CDR1 LNHDA, CDR2 SQIVND (reference sequence). As DNA, the CDR3 is TGTGCCAGTAGTGGACTGGGACAGGGGGCCTACGAGCAGTACTTC. It is translated as CASSGLGQGAYEQYF. The full variable domain, with the rest looked up from reference TRBV19 and TRBJ2-7, is DGGITQSPKYLFRKEGQNVTLSCEQNLNHDAMYWYRQDPGQGLRLIYYSQIVNDFQKGDIAEGYSVSREKKESFPLTVTSAQKNPTAFYLCASSGLGQGAYEQYFGPGTRLTVT.

This sequence joins TRBV5-4 and TRBJ2-7, with a weak D call TRBD2 (6 bases). Trimming stripped 3 bases from V and 7 bases from J, with 20 bases between. Germline lookup yields CDR1 SGHNT and CDR2 YYREEE (reference sequence). The CDR3 sequence is 15 residues long. This CDR3 is CASSSTWDSPGEQYF. CDR3 sequence (DNA): TGTGCCAGCAGCTCCACGTGGGACTCACCGGGTGAGCAGTACTTC.

V usage is TRBV18 and J usage is TRBJ2-7; perhaps TRBD2 as D (5 bases). There are 12 residues in the CDR3. Germline lookup yields CDR1 KGHSH and CDR2 LQKENI. With 5 bases removed from V and 6 bases from J, the gap between germline ends came to 11 bases. CDR3 sequence: CASSLTGSEQYF. The DNA for the CDR3 is TGTGCCAGCTCATTGACGGGGAGCGAGCAGTACTTC.

This sequence joins TRBV27 and TRBJ2-1, with D possibly TRBD2 on 5 matching bases. This CDR3 has 13 amino acids. The germline V gene has CDR1 MNHEY and CDR2 SMNVEV (reference sequence). Trimming cost V 6 bases and J 5 bases, with 11 bases left between them. The CDR3 nucleotides read TGTGCCAGCAGCCGCGTGGAGGACAATGAGCAGTTCTTC. It is translated as CASSRVEDNEQFF.

V is TRBV11-2 and J is TRBJ2-1; 9 bases line up with TRBD2. The CDR3 is 19 residues long. CDR1 and CDR2 (germline): SGHAT, FQNNGV. V was pared by 2 bases and J by 0 bases, with 11 bases of the junction left unmatched. The CDR3 sequence: CASSLRASGELSSYNEQFF. The CDR3 nucleotides read TGTGCCAGCAGCTTACGGGCTAGCGGGGAACTGAGCTCCTACAATGAGCAGTTCTTC.

CDR3 sequence reads: CASRTSGSANEQFF. CDR3 bases: TGTGCCAGCAGGACTAGCGGGAGCGCCAATGAGCAGTTCTTC. The chain couples TRBV7-9 to TRBJ2-1, with 12 bases matching TRBD2. The germline CDR1 and CDR2 sequences are SEHNR and FQNEAQ (reference sequence). V was pared by 6 bases and J by 6 bases, with 3 bases of the junction left unmatched. The CDR3 sequence is 14 residues long.